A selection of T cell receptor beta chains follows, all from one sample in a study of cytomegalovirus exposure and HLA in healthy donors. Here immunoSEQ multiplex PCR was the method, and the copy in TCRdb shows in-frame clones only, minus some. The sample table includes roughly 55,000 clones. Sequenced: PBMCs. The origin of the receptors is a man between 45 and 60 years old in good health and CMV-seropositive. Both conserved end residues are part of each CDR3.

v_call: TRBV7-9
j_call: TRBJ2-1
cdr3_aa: CASSLGTSGSIEQFF

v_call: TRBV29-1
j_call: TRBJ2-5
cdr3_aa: CRATSGGPQETQYF

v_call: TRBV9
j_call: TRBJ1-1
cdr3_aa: CASSPKWREGDTEAFF

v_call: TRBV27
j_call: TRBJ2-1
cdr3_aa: CASSFLRDNEQFF

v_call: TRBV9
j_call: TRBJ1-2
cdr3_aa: CASSVGQAIRNYGYTF

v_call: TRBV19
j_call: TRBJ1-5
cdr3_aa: CASSQGGNQPQHF

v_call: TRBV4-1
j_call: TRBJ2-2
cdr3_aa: CASSQDPVTGELFF

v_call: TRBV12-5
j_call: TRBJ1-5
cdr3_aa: CASGLGQGEQPQHF

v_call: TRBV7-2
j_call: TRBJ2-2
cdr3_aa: CASSLRQGVVGELFF

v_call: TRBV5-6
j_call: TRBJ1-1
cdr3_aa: CASSLGRDTEAFF

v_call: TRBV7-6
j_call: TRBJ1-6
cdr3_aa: CASSLAQGRDSPLHF

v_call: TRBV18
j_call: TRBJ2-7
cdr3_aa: CASSPPGLYEQYF

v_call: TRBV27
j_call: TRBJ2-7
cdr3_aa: CASSLGTSTYEQYF

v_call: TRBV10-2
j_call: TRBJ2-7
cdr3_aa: CATQDREDEQYF

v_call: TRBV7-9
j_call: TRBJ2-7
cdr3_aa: CASSPSGTSDYEQYF

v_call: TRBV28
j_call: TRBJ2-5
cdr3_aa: CASSFHGRVENQYF

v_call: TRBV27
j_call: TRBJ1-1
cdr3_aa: CASSSPGRGTEAFF

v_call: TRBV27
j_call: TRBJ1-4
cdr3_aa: CASSLSKGVEKLFF

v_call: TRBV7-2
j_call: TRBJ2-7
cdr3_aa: CASSLAVHTNYEQYF

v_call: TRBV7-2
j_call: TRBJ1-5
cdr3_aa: CASSPTGVRNQPQHF

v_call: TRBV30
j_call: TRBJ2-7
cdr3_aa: CAWKSGLNSYEQYF

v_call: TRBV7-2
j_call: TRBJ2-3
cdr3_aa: CASSPGRGGADTQYF

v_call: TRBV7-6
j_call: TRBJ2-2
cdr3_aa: CASSLRTGGAGELFF

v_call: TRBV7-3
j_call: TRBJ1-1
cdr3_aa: CASSSPQGHTEAFF

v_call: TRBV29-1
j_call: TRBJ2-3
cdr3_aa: CSVEGLAGPAYTQYF